This T cell receptor (beta chain) was observed in a study of post-analysis software for immune sequencing data. Study-wide results and caveats: Same-batch samples co-clustered strongly by F measure. Relative to controls, patients had several TRBV segments at higher frequency, with TRBV5-6, TRBV5-1 and TRBV20-1 among these.

The CDR3 has 13 residues. Trimming cost V 4 bases and J 4 bases; bases outside gene matches: 4. The germline V gene encodes CDR1 SGHRS and CDR2 YFSETQ. The TCR beta cDNA libraries contained unique molecular identifiers. MiXCR was run by TCRdb on the PCR reads, yielding one entry per CDR3 protein. The sample comprises around 770,000 distinct CDR3 sequences, approximately 44% of which are singletons, and around 4.7% rests with the top ten. This clonotype was counted ten times or more. No antigen is known for it. The TCR comes from a girl aged 5 to 17 with multiple sclerosis. Sequenced material: blood. The chain has TRBV5-1 and TRBJ1-2; TRBD1 matches at 7 bases. Written as DNA, the CDR3 is TGCGCCAGCAGCCCCAGGACAGGCTATGGCTACACCTTC. Protein product: CASSPRTGYGYTF. The full variable domain, in which reference TRBV5-1 and TRBJ1-2 provide the parts outside the CDR3, is KAGVTQTPRYLIKTRGQQVTLSCSPISGHRSVSWYQQTPGQGLQFLFEYFSETQRNKGNFPGRFSGRQFSNSRSEMNVSTLELGDSALYLCASSPRTGYGYTFGSGTRLTVV.